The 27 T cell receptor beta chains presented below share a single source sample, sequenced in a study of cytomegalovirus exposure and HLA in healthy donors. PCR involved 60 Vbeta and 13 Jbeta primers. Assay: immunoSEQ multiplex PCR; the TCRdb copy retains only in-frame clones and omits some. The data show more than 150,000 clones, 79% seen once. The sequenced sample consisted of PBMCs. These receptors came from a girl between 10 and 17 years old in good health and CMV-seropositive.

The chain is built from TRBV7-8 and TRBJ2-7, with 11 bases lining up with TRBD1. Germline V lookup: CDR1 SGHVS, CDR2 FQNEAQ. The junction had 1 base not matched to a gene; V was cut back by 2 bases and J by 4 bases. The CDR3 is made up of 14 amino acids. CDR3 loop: CASSLRDRGYEQYF. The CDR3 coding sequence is TGTGCCAGCAGCTTAAGGGACAGGGGGTACGAGCAGTACTTC.

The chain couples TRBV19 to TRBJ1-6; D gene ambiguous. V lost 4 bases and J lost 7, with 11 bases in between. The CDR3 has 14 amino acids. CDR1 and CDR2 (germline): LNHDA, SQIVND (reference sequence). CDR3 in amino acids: CASSTRGINSPLHF. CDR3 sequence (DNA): TGTGCCAGTAGTACTCGAGGAATCAATTCACCCCTCCACTTT.

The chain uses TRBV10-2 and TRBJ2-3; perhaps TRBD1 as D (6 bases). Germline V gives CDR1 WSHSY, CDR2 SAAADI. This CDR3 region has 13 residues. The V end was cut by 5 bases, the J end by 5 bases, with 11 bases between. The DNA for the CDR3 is TGCGCCAGCAGTAGGACAGAAATAGATACGCAGTATTTT. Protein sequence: CASSRTEIDTQYF.

The CDR3 here is CASSPRGGNTEAFF. The CDR3, as DNA: TGTGCCAGCTCCCCGCGGGGAGGGAACACTGAAGCTTTCTTT. The chain combines TRBV11-3 with TRBJ1-1; D ambiguous. The germline V gene has CDR1 SGHNT and CDR2 YENEEA. Trimming removed 8 bases from V and 1 base from J, with 14 bases in between. The CDR3 extends over 14 amino acids.

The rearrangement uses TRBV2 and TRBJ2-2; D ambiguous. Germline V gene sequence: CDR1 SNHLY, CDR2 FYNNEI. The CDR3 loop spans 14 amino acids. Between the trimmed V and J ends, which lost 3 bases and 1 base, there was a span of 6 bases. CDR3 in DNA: TGTGCCAGCAGTGATTTCAGGAACACCGGGGAGCTGTTTTTT. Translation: CASSDFRNTGELFF. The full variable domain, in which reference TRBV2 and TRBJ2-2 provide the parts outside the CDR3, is EPEVTQTPSHQVTQMGQEVILRCVPISNHLYFYWYRQILGQKVEFLVSFYNNEISEKSEIFDDQFSVERPDGSNFTLKIRSTKLEDSAMYFCASSDFRNTGELFFGEGSRLTVL.

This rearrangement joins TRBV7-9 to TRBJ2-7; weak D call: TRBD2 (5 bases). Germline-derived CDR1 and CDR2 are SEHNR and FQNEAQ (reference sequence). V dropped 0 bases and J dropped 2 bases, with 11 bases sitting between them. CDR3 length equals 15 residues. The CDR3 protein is CASSLALAVPYEQYF. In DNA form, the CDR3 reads TGTGCCAGCAGCTTAGCCCTAGCAGTTCCCTACGAGCAGTACTTC.

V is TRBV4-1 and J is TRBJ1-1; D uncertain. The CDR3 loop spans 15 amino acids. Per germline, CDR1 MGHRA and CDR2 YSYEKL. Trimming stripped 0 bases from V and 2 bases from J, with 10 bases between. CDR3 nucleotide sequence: TGCGCCAGCAGCCAAGATGGGTGGGCCAACACTGAAGCTTTCTTT. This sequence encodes CASSQDGWANTEAFF.

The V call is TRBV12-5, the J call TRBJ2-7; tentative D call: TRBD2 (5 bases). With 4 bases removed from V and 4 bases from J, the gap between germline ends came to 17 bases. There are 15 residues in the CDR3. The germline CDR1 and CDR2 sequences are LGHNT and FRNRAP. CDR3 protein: CASGWERSALYEQYF. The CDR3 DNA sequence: TGTGCTAGTGGTTGGGAGAGGTCCGCGTTATACGAGCAGTACTTC.

The CDR3 bases are TGTGCCAGTAGGACCGGACAGGGCCTCCAGAACACTGAAGCTTTCTTT. Translation gives CASRTGQGLQNTEAFF. The V and J genes are TRBV19 and TRBJ1-1; 8 nucleotides align to TRBD1. V lost 6 bases to trimming and J lost 1 base; unmatched junction nucleotides: 10. The CDR3 totals 16 residues. Germline-derived CDR1 and CDR2 are LNHDA and SQIVND (reference sequence).

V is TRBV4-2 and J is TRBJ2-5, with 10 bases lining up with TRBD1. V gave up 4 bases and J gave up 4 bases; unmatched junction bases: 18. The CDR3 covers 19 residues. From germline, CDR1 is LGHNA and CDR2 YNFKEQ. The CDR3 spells CASSLTLRGGTGVGETQYF. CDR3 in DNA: TGTGCCAGCAGCCTAACCCTTCGAGGCGGGACAGGGGTCGGAGAGACCCAGTACTTC.

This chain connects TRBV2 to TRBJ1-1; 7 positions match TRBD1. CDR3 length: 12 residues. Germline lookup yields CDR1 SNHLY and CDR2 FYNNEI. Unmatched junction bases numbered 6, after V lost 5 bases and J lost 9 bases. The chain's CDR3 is CASSRGGQKAFF. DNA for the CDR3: TGTGCCAGCAGTCGGGGGGGACAGAAAGCTTTCTTT.

In DNA, the CDR3 is TGTGCCAGCAGTTGGAGCGGGCTCTACGAGCAGTACTTC. Its protein is CASSWSGLYEQYF. This chain joins TRBV27 and TRBJ2-7; maybe TRBD2 (6 bases). This CDR3 contains 13 residues. The germline V and J ends were trimmed by 4 bases and 3 bases, with 10 bases remaining between them. Germline V lookup: CDR1 MNHEY, CDR2 SMNVEV (reference sequence).

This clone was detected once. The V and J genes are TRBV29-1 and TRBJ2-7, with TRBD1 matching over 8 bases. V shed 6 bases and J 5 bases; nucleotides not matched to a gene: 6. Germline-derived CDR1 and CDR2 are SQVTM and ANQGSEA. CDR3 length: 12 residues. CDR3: CSVGVTGDEQYF. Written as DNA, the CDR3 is TGCAGCGTGGGGGTGACAGGGGACGAGCAGTACTTC.

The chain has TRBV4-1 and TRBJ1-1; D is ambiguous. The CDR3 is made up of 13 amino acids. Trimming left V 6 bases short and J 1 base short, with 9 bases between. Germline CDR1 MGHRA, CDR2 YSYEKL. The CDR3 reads CASRKSGNTEAFF. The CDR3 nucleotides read TGCGCCAGCAGGAAGTCAGGGAACACTGAAGCTTTCTTT.

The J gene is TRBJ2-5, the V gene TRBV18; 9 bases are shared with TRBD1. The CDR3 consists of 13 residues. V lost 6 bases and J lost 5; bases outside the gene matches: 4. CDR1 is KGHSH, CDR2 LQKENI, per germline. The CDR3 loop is CASSRDRAETQYF. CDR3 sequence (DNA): TGTGCCAGCTCGAGGGACAGGGCGGAGACCCAGTACTTC.

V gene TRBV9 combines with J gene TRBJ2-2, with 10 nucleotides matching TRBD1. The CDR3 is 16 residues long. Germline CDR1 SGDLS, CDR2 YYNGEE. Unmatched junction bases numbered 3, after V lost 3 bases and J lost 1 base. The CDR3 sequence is CASSGQGALNTGELFF. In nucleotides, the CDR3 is TGTGCCAGCAGCGGACAGGGGGCATTGAACACCGGGGAGCTGTTTTTT.

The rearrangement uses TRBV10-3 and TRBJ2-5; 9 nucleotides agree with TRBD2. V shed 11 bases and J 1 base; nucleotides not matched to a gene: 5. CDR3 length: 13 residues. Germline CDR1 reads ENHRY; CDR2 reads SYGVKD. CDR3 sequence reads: CAVTSGSQETQYF. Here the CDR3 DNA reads TGTGCCGTCACTAGCGGGTCCCAAGAGACCCAGTACTTC.

DNA of the CDR3: TGCGCCAGCAGCTCAGGGGGTCCCGGGGCTGAAGCTTTCTTT. Translating it yields CASSSGGPGAEAFF. The chain is built from TRBV5-1 and TRBJ1-1, with 7 bases aligning to TRBD1. Germline V gene data show CDR1 as SGHRS and CDR2 as YFSETQ. There are 14 residues in the CDR3. The V and J ends lost 3 bases and 6 bases, in that order; junction bases with no gene match: 8. Complete variable domain (other parts from reference TRBV5-1 and TRBJ1-1): KAGVTQTPRYLIKTRGQQVTLSCSPISGHRSVSWYQQTPGQGLQFLFEYFSETQRNKGNFPGRFSGRQFSNSRSEMNVSTLELGDSALYLCASSSGGPGAEAFFGQGTRLTVV.

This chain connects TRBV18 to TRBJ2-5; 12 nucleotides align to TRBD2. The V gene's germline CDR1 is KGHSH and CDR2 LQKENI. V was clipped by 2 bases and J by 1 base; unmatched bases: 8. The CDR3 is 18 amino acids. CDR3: CASSPSILAGGVQETQYF. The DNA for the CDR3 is TGTGCCAGCTCACCATCCATCCTAGCGGGGGGGGTCCAAGAGACCCAGTACTTC.

The CDR3 here is CASSFGNPAETQYF. The CDR3 DNA sequence: TGTGCCAGCAGCTTCGGGAATCCGGCAGAGACCCAGTACTTC. The chain combines TRBV7-9 with TRBJ2-5; the D gene is possibly TRBD2 (5 bases). In germline, CDR1 is SEHNR, CDR2 FQNEAQ (reference sequence). This CDR3 has 14 residues. V lost 3 bases, J lost 4 bases, and 12 bases lay in between.

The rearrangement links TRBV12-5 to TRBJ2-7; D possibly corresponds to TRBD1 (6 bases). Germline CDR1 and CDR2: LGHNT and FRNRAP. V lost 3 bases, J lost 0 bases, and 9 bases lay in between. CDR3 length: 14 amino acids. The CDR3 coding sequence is TGTGCTAGTGGTTTCCGGGACACCTCCTACGAGCAGTACTTC. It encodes CASGFRDTSYEQYF.

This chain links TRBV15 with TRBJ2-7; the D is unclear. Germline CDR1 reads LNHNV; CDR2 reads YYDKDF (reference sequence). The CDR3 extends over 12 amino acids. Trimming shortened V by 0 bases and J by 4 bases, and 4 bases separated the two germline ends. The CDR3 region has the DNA TGTGCCACCAGCAGAGATATGTACGAGCAGTACTTC. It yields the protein CATSRDMYEQYF. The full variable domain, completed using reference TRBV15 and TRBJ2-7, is DAMVIQNPRYQVTQFGKPVTLSCSQTLNHNVMYWYQQKSSQAPKLLFHYYDKDFNNEADTPDNFQSRRPNTSFCFLDIRSPGLGDTAMYLCATSRDMYEQYFGPGTRLTVT.

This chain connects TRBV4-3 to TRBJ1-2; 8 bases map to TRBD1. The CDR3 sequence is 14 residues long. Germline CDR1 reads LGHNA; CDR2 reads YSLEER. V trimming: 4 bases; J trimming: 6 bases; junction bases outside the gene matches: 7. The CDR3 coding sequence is TGCGCCAGCAGCCCCGGACAGGGCGTAGATGGCTACACCTTC. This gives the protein CASSPGQGVDGYTF.

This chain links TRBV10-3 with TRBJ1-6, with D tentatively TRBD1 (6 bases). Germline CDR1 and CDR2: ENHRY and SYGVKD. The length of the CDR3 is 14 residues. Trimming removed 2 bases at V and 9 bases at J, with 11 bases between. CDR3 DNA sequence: TGTGCCATCAGTGAGGGACAGACAAGTTCACCCCTCCACTTT. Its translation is CAISEGQTSSPLHF.

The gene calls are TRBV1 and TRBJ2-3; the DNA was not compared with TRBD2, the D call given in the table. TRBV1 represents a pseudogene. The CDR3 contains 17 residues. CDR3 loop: CTSSQEASGGATDTQYF. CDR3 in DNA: TGCACCAGCAGCCAAGAGGCCAGCGGGGGCGCCACAGATACGCAGTATTTT.

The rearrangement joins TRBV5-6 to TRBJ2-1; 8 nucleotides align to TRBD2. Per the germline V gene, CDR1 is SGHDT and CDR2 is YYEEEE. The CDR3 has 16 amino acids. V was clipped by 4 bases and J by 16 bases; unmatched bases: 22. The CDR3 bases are TGTGCCAGCAGCGCGGCTGGGGGTCTAGCGGGTGCCCTAGTTTTCTTC. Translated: CASSAAGGLAGALVFF.

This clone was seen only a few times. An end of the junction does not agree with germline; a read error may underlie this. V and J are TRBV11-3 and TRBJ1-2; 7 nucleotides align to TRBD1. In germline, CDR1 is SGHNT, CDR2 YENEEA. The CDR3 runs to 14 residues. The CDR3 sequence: CASSDVGTAFFLRF. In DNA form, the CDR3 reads TGTGCCAGCAGTGACGTCGGGACAGCCTTTTTTCTCCGCTTC.